The subject of this entry is one T cell receptor beta chain. CDR1 and CDR2 from the germline V gene are PRHDT and FYEKMQ (reference sequence). CDR3 length: 19 residues. V dropped 7 bases and J dropped 6; count of bases not matched to a gene: 21. Some clones are missing from TCRdb's copy, which holds only in-frame ones; the method was immunoSEQ multiplex PCR. The sample carries some 130,000 clones, 87% recorded once. This entry is derived from a study of T cell responses to AZD1222 COVID-19 vaccine. The J gene is TRBJ1-6, the V gene TRBV13; 7 bases match TRBD1. The TCR comes from an adult in good health. This specimen was peripheral blood, taken on day 0 of AZD1222 vaccination. This chain's CDR3 is CASTRRIVEGAYINSPLHF. CDR3 DNA sequence: TGTGCCAGCACCCGGCGAATCGTCGAGGGGGCTTATATTAATTCACCCCTCCACTTT.